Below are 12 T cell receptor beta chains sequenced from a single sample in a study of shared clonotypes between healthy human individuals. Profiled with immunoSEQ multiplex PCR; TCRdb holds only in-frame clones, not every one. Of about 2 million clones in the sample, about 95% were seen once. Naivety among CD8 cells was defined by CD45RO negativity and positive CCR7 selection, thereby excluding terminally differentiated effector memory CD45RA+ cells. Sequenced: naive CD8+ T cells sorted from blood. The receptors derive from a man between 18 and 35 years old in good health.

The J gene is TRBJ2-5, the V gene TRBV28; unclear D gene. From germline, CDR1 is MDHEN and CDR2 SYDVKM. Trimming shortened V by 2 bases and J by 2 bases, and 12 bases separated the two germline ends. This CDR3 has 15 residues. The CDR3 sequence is CASSLQSAPQETQYF. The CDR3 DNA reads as TGTGCCAGCAGTTTACAGTCGGCCCCACAAGAGACCCAGTACTTC.

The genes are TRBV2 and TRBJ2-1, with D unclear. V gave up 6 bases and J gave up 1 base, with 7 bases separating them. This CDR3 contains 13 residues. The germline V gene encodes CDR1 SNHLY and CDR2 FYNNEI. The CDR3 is CASRSESYNEQFF. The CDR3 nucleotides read TGTGCCAGCAGATCGGAGTCCTACAATGAGCAGTTCTTC.

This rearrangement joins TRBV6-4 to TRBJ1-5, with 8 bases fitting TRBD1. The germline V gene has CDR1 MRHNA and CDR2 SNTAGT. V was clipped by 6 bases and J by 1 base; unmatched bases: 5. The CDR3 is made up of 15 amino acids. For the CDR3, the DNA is TGTGCCAGCAGCCGTAGGACAGGGAGCAATCAGCCCCAGCATTTT. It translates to CASSRRTGSNQPQHF.

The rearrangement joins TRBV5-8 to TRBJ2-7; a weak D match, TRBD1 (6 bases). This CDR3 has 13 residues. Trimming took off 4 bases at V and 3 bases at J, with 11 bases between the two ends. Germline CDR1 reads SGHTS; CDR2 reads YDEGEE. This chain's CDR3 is CASSKGDVYEQYF. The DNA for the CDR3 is TGTGCCAGCAGCAAGGGGGACGTCTACGAGCAGTACTTC.

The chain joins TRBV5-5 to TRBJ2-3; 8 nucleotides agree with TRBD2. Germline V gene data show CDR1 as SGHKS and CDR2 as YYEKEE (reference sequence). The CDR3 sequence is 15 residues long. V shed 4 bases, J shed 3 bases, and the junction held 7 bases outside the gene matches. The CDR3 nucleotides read TGTGCCAGCAGCAACTTGGCGGGAGGAACAGATACGCAGTATTTT. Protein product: CASSNLAGGTDTQYF.

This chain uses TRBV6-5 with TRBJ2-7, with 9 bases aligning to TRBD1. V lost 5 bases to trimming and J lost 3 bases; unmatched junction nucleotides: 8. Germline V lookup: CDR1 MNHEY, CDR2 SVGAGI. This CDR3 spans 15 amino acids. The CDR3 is CASSLAGQGNYEQYF. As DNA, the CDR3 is TGTGCCAGCAGTCTTGCGGGACAGGGAAACTACGAGCAGTACTTC.

DNA of the CDR3: TGTGCCAGCAGCGACCAAGAGACCCAGTACTTC. It specifies CASSDQETQYF. The rearrangement joins TRBV9 to TRBJ2-5; no clear D gene. CDR3 length equals 11 residues. The germline V and J ends were trimmed by 3 bases and 0 bases, with 0 bases remaining between them. The germline gives CDR1 SGDLS, CDR2 YYNGEE.

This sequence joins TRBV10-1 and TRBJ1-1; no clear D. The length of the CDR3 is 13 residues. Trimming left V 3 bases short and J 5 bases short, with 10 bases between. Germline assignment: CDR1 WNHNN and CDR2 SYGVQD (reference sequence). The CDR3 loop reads CASSDFPGTEAFF. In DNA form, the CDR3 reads TGCGCCAGCAGTGATTTCCCGGGGACTGAAGCTTTCTTT.

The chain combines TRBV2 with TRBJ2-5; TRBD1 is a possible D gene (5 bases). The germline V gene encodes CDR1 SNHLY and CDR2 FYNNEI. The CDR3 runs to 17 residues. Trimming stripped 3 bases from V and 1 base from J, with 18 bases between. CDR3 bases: TGTGCCAGCAGTGATGTTATCGGTACAGGCTCCCAAGAGACCCAGTACTTC. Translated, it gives CASSDVIGTGSQETQYF.

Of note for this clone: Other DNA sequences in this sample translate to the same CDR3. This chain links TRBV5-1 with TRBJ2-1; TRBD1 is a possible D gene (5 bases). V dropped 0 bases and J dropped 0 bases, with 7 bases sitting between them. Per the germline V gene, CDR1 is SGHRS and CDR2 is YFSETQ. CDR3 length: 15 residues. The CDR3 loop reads CASSLEGASYNEQFF. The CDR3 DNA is TGCGCCAGCAGCTTGGAAGGGGCCTCCTACAATGAGCAGTTCTTC.

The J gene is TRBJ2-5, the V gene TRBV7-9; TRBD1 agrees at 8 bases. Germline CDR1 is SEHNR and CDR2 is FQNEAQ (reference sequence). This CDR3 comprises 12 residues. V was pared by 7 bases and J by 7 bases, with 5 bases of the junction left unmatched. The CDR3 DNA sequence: TGTGCCAGCATCGGACAGGGCGCGACCCAGTACTTC. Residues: CASIGQGATQYF.

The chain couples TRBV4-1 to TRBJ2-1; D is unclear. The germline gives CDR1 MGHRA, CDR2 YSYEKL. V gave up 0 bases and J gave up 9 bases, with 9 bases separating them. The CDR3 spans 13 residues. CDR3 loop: CASSQDMKAEQFF. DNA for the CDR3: TGCGCCAGCAGCCAAGACATGAAGGCTGAGCAGTTCTTC.